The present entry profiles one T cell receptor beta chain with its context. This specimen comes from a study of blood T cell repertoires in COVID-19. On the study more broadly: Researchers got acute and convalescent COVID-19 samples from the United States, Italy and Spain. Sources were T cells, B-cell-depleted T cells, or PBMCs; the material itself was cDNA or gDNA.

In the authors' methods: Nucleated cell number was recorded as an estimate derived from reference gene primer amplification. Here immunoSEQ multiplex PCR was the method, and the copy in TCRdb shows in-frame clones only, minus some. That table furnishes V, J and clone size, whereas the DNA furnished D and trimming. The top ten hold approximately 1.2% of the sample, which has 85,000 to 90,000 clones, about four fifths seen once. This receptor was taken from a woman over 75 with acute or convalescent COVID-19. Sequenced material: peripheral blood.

CDR3 loop: CASSRELAAYSYEQYF. For the CDR3, the DNA is TGTGCCAGCAGCAGGGAACTAGCGGCCTACTCCTACGAGCAGTACTTC. V is TRBV5-4 and J is TRBJ2-7; TRBD2 matches at 8 bases. Germline CDR1 reads SGHNT; CDR2 reads YYREEE (reference sequence). The V segment lost 4 bases and the J segment 0 bases; nucleotides outside the gene matches: 9. This CDR3 has 16 residues. Variable domain in full (rest from reference TRBV5-4 and TRBJ2-7): ETGVTQSPTHLIKTRGQQVTLRCSSQSGHNTVSWYQQALGQGPQFIFQYYREEENGRGNFPPRFSGLQFPNYSSELNVNALELDDSALYLCASSRELAAYSYEQYFGPGTRLTVT.